This T cell receptor (beta chain) was sequenced during a study of T cells in Graves' hyperthyroidism and ophthalmopathy. Diagnoses were made from clinical symptoms, serum measures (thyroxine and TRAb), thyroid ultrasound and orbital computed tomography. PBMCs were obtained from approximately 10 ml fresh peripheral blood. The source material, RNA transcripts, was used to amplify TCR beta CDR3 regions. With the HTBI primer set, the TCR CDR3 went through a first round of RT-PCR. TCRdb fed the multiplex PCR reads into MiXCR, producing one record per CDR3 protein. The sample holds around 600,000 distinct CDR3 sequences, roughly 15% seen once. CDR3 length: 15 residues. Germline values: CDR1 KGHSH, CDR2 LQKENI. V lost 1 base to trimming and J lost 6 bases; unmatched junction nucleotides: 5. This clonotype was found many times.

The sequenced sample was blood. The J gene is TRBJ2-2, the V gene TRBV18, with 7 nucleotides matching TRBD2. This clonotype was obtained from a woman aged 50 to 65 with Graves' ophthalmopathy. The DNA of the CDR3 is TGTGCCAGCTCACCACGGACTGGGAGGGCCGGGGAGCTGTTTTTT. Translating it yields CASSPRTGRAGELFF.